This TCR beta chain appears in the sequencing data of a study of technical replicates of blood from a handful of donors. Repertoires were generated with immunoSEQ multiplex PCR, while TCRdb's copy carries only in-frame clones and drops some. The sample lists approximately 70,000 clones, around 97% occurring once. The source material was T cells isolated from PBMCs. The receptor was derived from a human donor in good health.

The DNA for the CDR3 is TGTGCCTGGAGTGTACTAGGAGGGAGCCAGCCCCAGCATTTT. Its protein is CAWSVLGGSQPQHF. V usage is TRBV30 and J usage is TRBJ1-5; no reliable D call. The CDR3 runs to 14 residues. V was clipped by 0 bases and J by 7 bases, with 13 bases between them. Germline CDR1 is GTSNPN and CDR2 is SVGIG (reference sequence).